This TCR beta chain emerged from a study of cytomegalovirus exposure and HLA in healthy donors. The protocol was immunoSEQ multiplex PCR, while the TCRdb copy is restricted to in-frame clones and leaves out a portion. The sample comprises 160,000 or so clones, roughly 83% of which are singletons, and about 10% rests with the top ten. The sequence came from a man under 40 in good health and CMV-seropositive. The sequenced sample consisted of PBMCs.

This CDR3 is CARIRADTQYF. DNA of the CDR3: TGTGCCAGAATTCGGGCAGATACGCAGTATTTT. The J gene is TRBJ2-3, the V gene TRBV5-3, with D hard to call. TRBV5-3 belongs to the ORF category, with a function that is uncertain. The V and J ends lost 6 bases and 4 bases respectively, with 6 bases between them. This CDR3 region has 11 residues.